These 2 T cell receptor beta chains were sequenced from one sample in a study of blood T cell repertoires in COVID-19. The data were produced by immunoSEQ multiplex PCR, yet TCRdb's version contains in-frame clones alone and is incomplete. The data contain a few hundred thousand clones, roughly 84% of them singletons. The material sequenced was peripheral blood. The receptors stem from a human donor with COVID-19, enrolled during active disease. The donor label of this sample is uncertain.

V and J are TRBV12-3 or TRBV12-4 and TRBJ2-1; D might be TRBD2 (5 bases). The CDR3 runs 12 residues. V was cut by 4 bases and J by 10 bases, with 11 bases left in between. DNA for the CDR3: TGTGCCAGCAGTTCAGCGTCGGGGGAGCAGTTCTTC. It encodes CASSSASGEQFF.

J is TRBJ2-1 and V is TRBV6-5; D possibly corresponds to TRBD2 (6 bases). This CDR3 is built from 15 residues. Deletions cut 7 bases from V and 3 bases from J, with 16 bases between. Germline V gene lookup returns CDR1 MNHEY and CDR2 SVGAGI. Written as DNA, the CDR3 is TGTGCCAGCACCCTCTCCGGCGGGGTCTACAATGAGCAGTTCTTC. Translated, it gives CASTLSGGVYNEQFF.